This T cell receptor (beta chain) was sequenced during a study of blood T cell repertoires in COVID-19. As handled by the study authors: Reference gene primer amplification gave nucleated cell count estimates. Generated by immunoSEQ multiplex PCR, the TCRdb table keeps only in-frame clones and is missing some. V, J and clone size are taken as reported in that table, and D and trimming were inferred from the DNA itself. The data hold 100,000 to 150,000 clones, with around nine tenths observed a single time. The CDR3 is 14 amino acids. V was trimmed by 10 bases and J by 4 bases, leaving 17 bases between them. CDR1 LNHDA and CDR2 SQIVND come from the germline V gene (reference sequence).

Sequences were obtained from peripheral blood. The chain joins TRBV19 to TRBJ1-5, with D possibly being TRBD1 (6 bases). The source of this sequence is a woman older than 75 with acute or convalescent COVID-19. In DNA, the CDR3 is TGTGCCACCAGACTCCGGGACACTAATCAGCCCCAGCATTTT. Translated, it gives CATRLRDTNQPQHF. The full variable domain, completed using reference TRBV19 and TRBJ1-5, is DGGITQSPKYLFRKEGQNVTLSCEQNLNHDAMYWYRQDPGQGLRLIYYSQIVNDFQKGDIAEGYSVSREKKESFPLTVTSAQKNPTAFYLCATRLRDTNQPQHFGDGTRLSIL.